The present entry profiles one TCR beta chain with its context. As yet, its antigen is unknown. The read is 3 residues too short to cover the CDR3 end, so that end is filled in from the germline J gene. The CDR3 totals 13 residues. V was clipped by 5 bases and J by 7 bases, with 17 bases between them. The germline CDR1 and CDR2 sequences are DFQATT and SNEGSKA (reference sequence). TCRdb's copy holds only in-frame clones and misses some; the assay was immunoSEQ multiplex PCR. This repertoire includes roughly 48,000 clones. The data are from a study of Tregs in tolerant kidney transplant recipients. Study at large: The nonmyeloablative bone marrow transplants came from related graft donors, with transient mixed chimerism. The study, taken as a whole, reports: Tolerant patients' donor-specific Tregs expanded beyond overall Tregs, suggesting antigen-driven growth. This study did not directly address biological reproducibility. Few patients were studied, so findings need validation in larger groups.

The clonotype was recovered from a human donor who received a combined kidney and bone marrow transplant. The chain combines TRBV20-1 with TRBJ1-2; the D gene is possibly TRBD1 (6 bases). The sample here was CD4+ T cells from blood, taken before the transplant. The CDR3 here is CSAQKQGRSGYTF. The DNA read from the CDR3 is TGCAGTGCTCAGAAACAGGGTCGTAGTGGC.